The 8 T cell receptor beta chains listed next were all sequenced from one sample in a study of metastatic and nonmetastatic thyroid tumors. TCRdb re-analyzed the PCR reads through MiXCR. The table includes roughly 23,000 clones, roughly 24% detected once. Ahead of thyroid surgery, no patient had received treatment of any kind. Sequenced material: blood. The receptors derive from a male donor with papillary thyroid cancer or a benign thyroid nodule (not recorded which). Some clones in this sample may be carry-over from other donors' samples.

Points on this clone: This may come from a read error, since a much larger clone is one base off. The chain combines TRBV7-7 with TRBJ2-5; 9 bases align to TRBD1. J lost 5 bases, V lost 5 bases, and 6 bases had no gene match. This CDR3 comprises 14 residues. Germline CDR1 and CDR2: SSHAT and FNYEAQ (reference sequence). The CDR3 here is CASSLDRGSETQYF. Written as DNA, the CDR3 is TGTGCCAGCAGCCTGGACAGGGGAAGTGAGACCCAGTACTTC.

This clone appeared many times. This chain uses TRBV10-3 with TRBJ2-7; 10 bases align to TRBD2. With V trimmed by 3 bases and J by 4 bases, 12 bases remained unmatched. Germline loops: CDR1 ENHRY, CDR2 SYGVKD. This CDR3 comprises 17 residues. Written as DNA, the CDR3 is TGTGCCATCAGTGACCTTTCCGAAGCGGGAGGGACATACGAGCAGTACTTC. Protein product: CAISDLSEAGGTYEQYF.

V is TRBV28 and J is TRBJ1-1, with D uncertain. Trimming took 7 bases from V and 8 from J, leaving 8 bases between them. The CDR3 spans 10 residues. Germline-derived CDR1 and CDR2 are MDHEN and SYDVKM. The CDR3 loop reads CASIDSEAFF. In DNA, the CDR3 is TGTGCCAGCATAGATTCCGAAGCTTTCTTT. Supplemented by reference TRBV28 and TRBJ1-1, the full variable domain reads DVKVTQSSRYLVKRTGEKVFLECVQDMDHENMFWYRQDPGLGLRLIYFSYDVKMKEKGDIPEGYSVSREKKERFSLILESASTNQTSMYLCASIDSEAFFGQGTRLTVV.

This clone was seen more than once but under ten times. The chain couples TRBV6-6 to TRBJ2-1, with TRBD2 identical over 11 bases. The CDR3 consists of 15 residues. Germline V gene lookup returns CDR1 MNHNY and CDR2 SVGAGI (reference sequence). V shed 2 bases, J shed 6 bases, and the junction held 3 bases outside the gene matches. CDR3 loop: CASSYALAGVNEQFF. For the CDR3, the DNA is TGTGCCAGCAGTTACGCACTAGCGGGGGTCAATGAGCAGTTCTTC.

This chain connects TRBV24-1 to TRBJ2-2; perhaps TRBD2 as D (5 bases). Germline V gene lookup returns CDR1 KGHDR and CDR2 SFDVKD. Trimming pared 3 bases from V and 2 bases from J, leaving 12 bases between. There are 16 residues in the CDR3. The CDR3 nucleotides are TGTGCCACCAGTGATACGGGGTGGATAAACACCGGGGAGCTGTTTTTT. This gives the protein CATSDTGWINTGELFF.

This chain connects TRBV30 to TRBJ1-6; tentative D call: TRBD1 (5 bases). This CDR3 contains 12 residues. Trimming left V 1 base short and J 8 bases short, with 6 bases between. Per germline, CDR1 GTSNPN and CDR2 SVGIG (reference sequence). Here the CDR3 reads CAWSEGHSPLHF. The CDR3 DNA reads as TGTGCCTGGAGTGAGGGACATTCACCCCTCCACTTT.

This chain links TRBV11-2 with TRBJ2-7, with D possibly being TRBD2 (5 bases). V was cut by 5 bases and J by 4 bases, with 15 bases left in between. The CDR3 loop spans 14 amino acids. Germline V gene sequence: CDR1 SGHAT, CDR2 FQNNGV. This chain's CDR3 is CASSPAGALYEQYF. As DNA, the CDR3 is TGTGCCAGCAGCCCCGCGGGCGCCTTATACGAGCAGTACTTC.

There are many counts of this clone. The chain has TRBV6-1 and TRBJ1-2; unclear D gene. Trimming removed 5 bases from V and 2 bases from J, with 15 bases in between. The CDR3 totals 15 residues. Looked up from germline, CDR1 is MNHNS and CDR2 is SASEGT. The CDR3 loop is CASSSDLGWNYGYTF. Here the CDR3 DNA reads TGTGCCAGCAGTTCTGACCTAGGATGGAACTATGGCTACACCTTC.